The 2 T cell receptor beta chains below come from one sample, sequenced in a study of post-analysis software for immune sequencing data. Whole-study findings and limits: Patients used about 5 TRBV segments, including TRBV5-6, TRBV5-1 and TRBV20-1, more often than controls.

What these receptors recognize is not known. Unique molecular identifiers had been added to the TCR beta cDNA libraries. TCRdb called the PCR reads again in MiXCR, with one record for every CDR3 protein. This sample has hundreds of thousands of distinct CDR3 sequences; 55% to 60% occur once, and the top ten carry roughly 12%. The sequenced sample was blood. These receptors originate from a girl aged 2 to 10 with multiple sclerosis.

The J gene is TRBJ2-7, the V gene TRBV29-1; 10 bases fit TRBD2. Germline V gives CDR1 SQVTM, CDR2 ANQGSEA. There are 14 residues in the CDR3. Unmatched junction bases numbered 8, after V lost 4 bases and J lost 5 bases. The CDR3 spells CSVVVSSGSHEQYF. The CDR3 nucleotides are TGCAGCGTTGTTGTGTCTAGCGGGAGTCACGAGCAGTACTTC.

The chain links TRBV12-3 or TRBV12-4 to TRBJ2-1; 7 nucleotides align to TRBD1. V was clipped by 1 base and J by 0 bases; unmatched bases: 9. The CDR3 spans 18 residues. The CDR3 nucleotides read TGTGCCAGCAGTTTAGAGGCGGCAGGGGACAGCTCCTACAATGAGCAGTTCTTC. It encodes CASSLEAAGDSSYNEQFF.